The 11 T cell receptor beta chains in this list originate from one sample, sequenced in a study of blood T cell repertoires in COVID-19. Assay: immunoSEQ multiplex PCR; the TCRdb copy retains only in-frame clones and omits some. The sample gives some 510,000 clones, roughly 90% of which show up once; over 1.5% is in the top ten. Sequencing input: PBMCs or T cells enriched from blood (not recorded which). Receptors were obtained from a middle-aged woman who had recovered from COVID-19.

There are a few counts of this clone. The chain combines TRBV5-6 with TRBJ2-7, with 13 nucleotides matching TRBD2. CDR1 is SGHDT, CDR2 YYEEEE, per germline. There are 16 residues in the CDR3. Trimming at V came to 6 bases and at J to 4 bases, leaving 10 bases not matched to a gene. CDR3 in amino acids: CASTRSGLAGSYEQYF. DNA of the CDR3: TGTGCCAGCACCCGATCGGGACTAGCGGGATCTTACGAGCAGTACTTC.

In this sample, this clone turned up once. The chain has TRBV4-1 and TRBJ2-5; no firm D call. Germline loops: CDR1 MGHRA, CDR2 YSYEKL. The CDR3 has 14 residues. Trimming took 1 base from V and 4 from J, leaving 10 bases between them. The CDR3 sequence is CASSQARVGETQYF. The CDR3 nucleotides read TGCGCCAGCAGCCAAGCCCGGGTCGGAGAGACCCAGTACTTC.

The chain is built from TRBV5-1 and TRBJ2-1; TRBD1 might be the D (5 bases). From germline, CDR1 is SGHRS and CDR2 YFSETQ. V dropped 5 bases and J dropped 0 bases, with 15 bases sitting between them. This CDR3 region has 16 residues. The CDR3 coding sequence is TGCGCCAGCAGGTGGCAAGGGGCTAGCTCCTACAATGAGCAGTTCTTC. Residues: CASRWQGASSYNEQFF.

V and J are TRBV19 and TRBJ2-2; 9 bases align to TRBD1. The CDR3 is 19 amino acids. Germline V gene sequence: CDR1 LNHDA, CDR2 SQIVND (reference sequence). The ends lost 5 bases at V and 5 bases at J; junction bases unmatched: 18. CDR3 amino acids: CASSSSPGTGMAGTGELFF. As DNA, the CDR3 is TGTGCCAGTAGTTCGAGTCCCGGGACAGGGATGGCGGGGACCGGGGAGCTGTTTTTT.

The CDR3 here is CASGLTLPAFF. The CDR3 nucleotides read TGTGCTAGTGGTTTGACATTGCCAGCTTTCTTT. The V gene is TRBV12-5, the J gene TRBJ1-1; D call uncertain. CDR3 length: 11 residues. Germline loops: CDR1 LGHNT, CDR2 FRNRAP. Trimming cost V 2 bases and J 10 bases, with 8 bases left between them.

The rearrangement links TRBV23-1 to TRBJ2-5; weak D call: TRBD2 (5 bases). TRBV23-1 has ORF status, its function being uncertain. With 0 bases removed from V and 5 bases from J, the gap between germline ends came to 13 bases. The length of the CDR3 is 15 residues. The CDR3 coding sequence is TGCGCCAGCAGTCAATCGTCGCGGAGGAGGGAGACCCAGTACTTC. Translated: CASSQSSRRRETQYF.

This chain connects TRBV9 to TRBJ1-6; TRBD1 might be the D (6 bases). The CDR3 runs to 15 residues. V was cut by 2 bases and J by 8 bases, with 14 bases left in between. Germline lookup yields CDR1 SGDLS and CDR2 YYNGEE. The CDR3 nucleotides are TGTGCCAGCAGCGTTCGGGTGTCAGGGGATTCACCCCTCCACTTT. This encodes CASSVRVSGDSPLHF. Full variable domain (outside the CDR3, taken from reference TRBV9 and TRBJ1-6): DSGVTQTPKHLITATGQRVTLRCSPRSGDLSVYWYQQSLDQGLQFLIQYYNGEERAKGNILERFSAQQFPDLHSELNLSSLELGDSALYFCASSVRVSGDSPLHFGNGTRLTVT.

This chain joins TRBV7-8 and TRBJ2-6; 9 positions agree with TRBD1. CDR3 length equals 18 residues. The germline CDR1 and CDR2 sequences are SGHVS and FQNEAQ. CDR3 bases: TGTGCAAGCCGCCGGGACAGGGATCCCCCCTCTGGGGCCAACGTCCTGACTTTC. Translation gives CASRRDRDPPSGANVLTF.

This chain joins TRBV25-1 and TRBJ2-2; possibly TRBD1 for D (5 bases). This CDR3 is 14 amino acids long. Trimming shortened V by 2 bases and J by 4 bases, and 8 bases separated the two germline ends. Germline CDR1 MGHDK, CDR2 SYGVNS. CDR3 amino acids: CASSEPGLTGELFF. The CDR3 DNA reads TGTGCCAGCAGTGAACCAGGGCTCACCGGGGAGCTGTTTTTT. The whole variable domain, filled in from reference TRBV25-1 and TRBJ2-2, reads EADIYQTPRYLVIGTGKKITLECSQTMGHDKMYWYQQDPGMELHLIHYSYGVNSTEKGDLSSESTVSRIRTEHFPLTLESARPSHTSQYLCASSEPGLTGELFFGEGSRLTVL.

The CDR3 coding sequence is TGTGCCAGCAGCCAAGCGGGACTAGCGGGAGGTCACTACAATGAGCAGTTCTTC. Translating gives CASSQAGLAGGHYNEQFF. The genes are TRBV3-1 (or the pseudogene TRBV3-2) and TRBJ2-1; 15 bases are a match to TRBD2. Germline V gives CDR1 LGHDT, CDR2 YNNKEL (reference sequence). Germline trimming cut 1 base from V and 3 bases from J; bases unmatched to any gene: 4. The length of the CDR3 is 18 residues.

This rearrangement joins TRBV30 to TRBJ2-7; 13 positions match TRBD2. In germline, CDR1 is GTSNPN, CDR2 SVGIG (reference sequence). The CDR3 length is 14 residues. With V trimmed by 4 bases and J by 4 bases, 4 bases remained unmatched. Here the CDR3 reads CAWTGTSGTYEQYF. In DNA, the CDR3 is TGTGCCTGGACTGGGACTAGCGGGACATACGAGCAGTACTTC.